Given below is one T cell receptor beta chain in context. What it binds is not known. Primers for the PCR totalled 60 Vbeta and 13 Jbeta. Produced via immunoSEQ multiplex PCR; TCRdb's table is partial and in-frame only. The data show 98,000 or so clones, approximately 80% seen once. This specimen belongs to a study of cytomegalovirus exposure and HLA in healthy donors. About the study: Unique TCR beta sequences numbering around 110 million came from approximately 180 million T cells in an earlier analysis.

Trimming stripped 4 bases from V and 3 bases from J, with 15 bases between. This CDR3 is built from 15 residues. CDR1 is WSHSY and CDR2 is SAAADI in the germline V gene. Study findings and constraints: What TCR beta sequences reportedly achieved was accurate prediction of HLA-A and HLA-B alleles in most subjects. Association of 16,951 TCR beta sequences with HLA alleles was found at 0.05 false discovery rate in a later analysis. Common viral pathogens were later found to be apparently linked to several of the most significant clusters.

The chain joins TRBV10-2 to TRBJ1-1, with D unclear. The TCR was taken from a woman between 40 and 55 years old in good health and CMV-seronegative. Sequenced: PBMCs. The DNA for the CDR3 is TGCGCCAGCAGTGGGGTCCGGGGTCGGGACACTGAAGCTTTCTTT. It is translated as CASSGVRGRDTEAFF.